This section outlines one TCR beta chain sequence together with its context. The CDR3 is 15 amino acids. V was clipped by 3 bases and J by 3 bases; unmatched bases: 6. The V gene's germline CDR1 is LNHDA and CDR2 SQIVND (reference sequence). Regions amplified from RNA transcripts were the TCR beta CDR3 regions. HTBI primers were the set used in a first-round RT-PCR of the TCR CDR3. A single record per CDR3 protein comes from TCRdb applying MiXCR to the multiplex PCR reads. The data show about 380,000 distinct CDR3 sequences, approximately 17% seen once. These data originate in a study of T cells in Graves' hyperthyroidism and ophthalmopathy. Uncontrolled infection, other autoimmune disease, pregnancy and lactation each barred patients from inclusion.

Material: blood. The clonotype comes from a man aged 18 to 29 with Graves' ophthalmopathy. V usage is TRBV19 and J usage is TRBJ2-3; 7 positions match TRBD2. CDR3 coding DNA: TGTGCCAGTAGTATCCAAGGGGAGGGTACAGATACGCAGTATTTT. Protein sequence: CASSIQGEGTDTQYF.